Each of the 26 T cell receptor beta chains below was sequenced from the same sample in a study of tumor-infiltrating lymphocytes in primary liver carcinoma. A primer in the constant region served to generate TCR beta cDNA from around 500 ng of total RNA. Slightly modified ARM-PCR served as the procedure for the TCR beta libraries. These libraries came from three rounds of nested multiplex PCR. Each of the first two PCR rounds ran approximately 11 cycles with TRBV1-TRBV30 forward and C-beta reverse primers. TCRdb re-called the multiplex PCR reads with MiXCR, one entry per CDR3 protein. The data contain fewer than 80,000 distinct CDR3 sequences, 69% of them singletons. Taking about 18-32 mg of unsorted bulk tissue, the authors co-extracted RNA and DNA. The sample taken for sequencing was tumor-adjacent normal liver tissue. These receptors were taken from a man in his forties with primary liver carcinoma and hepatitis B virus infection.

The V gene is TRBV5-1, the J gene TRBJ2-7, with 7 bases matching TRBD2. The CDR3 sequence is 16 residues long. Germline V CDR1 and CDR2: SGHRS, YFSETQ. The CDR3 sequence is CTCSLSGGTTSYEQYF. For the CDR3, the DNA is TGCACCTGCAGCTTGTCGGGAGGCACGACCTCCTACGAGCAGTACTTC.

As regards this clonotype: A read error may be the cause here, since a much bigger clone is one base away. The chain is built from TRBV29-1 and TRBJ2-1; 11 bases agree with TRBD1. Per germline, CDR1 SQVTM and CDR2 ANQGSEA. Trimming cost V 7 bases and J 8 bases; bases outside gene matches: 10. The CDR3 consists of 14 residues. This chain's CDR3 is CSGMPGQGVDEQFF. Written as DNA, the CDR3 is TGCAGCGGAATGCCGGGACAGGGGGTGGATGAGCAGTTCTTC.

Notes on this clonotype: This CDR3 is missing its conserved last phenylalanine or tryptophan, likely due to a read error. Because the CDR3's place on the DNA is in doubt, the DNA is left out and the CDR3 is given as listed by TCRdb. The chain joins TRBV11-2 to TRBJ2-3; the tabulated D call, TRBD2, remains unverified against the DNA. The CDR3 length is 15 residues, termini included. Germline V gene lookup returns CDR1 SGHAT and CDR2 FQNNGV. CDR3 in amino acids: CASSFHEGSTDTQYS.

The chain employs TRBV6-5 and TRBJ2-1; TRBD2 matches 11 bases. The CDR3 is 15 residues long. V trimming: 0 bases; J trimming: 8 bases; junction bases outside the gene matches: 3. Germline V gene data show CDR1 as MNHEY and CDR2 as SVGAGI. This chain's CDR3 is CASSYSGTSGDEQFF. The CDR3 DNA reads TGTGCCAGCAGTTACTCCGGGACTAGCGGTGATGAGCAGTTCTTC.

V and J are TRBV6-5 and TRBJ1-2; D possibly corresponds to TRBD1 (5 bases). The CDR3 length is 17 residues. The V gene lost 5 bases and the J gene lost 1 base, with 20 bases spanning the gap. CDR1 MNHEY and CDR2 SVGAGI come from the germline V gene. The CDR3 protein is CASSIQTTGGNNYGYTF. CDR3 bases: TGTGCCAGCAGTATCCAAACAACAGGAGGCAATAACTATGGCTACACCTTC.

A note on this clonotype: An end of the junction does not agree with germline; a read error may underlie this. CDR3 sequence: CANSPIEGSNQPQHF. The CDR3 nucleotides are TGTGCCAACAGTCCCATAGAGGGGAGCAATCAGCCCCAGCATTTT. This chain joins TRBV4-1 and TRBJ1-5, with D perhaps matching TRBD1 (5 bases). The CDR3 has 15 residues. In germline, CDR1 is MGHRA, CDR2 YSYEKL.

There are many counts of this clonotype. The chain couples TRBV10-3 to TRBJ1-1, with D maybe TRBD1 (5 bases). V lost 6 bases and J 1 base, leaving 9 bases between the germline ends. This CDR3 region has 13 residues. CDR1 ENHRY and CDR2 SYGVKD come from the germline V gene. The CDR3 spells CAIRAGGNTEAFF. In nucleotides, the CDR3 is TGTGCCATCAGGGCCGGGGGGAACACTGAAGCTTTCTTT.

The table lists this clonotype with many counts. CDR3 in DNA: TGTGCCAGCAGTCCCCCCAAGTCGAGCCAAGAGACCCAGTACTTC. The encoded protein is CASSPPKSSQETQYF. The rearrangement joins TRBV28 to TRBJ2-5, with D uncertain. The CDR3 runs to 15 residues. Trimming stripped 5 bases from V and 1 base from J, with 14 bases between. From germline, CDR1 is MDHEN and CDR2 SYDVKM. The complete variable domain, with remaining parts taken from reference TRBV28 and TRBJ2-5, reads DVKVTQSSRYLVKRTGEKVFLECVQDMDHENMFWYRQDPGLGLRLIYFSYDVKMKEKGDIPEGYSVSREKKERFSLILESASTNQTSMYLCASSPPKSSQETQYFGPGTRLLVL.

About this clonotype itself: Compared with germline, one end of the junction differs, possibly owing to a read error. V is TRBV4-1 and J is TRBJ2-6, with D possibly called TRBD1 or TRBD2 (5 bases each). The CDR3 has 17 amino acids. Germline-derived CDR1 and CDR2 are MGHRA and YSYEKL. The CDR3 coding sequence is TGCACCAGCAGCCAAGAGGGGTTGAGGTCTGGGGCCAACGTTCTGACTTTC. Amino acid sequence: CTSSQEGLRSGANVLTF.

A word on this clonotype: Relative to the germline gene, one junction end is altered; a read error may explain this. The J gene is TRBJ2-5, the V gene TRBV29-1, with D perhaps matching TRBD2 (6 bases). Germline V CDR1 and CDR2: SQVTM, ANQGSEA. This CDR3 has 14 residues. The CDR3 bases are TGCAGCTGCCACGTCGGGGCGGGGCAAGAGACCCAGTGCTTC. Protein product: CSCHVGAGQETQCF.

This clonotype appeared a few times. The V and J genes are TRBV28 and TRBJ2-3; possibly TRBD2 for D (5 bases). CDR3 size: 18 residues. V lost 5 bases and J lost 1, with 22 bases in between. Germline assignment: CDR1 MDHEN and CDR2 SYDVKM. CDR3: CASSGSGLTSLRTDTQYF. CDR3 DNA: TGTGCCAGCAGTGGATCCGGACTTACTAGTTTGCGCACAGATACGCAGTATTTT.

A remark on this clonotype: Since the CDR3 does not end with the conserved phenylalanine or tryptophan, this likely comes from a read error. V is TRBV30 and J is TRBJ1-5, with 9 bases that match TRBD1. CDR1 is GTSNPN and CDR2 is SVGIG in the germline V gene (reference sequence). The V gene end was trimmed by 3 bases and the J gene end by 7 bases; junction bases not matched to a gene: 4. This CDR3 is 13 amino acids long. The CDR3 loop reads CAWSGTGNQPQHS. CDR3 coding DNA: TGTGCCTGGAGCGGGACAGGGAACCAGCCCCAGCATTCT.

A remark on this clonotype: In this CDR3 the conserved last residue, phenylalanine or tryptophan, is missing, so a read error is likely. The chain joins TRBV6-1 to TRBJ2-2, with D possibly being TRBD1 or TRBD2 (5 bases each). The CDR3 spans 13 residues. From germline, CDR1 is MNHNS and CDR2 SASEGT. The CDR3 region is CASSGQTTGDLFL. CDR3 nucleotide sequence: TGTGCCAGCAGTGGACAGACCACCGGGGATCTGTTTCTT.

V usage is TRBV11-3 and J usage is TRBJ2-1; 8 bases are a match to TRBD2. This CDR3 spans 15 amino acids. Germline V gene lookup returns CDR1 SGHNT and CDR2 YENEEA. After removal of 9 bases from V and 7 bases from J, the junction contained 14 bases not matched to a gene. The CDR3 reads CARSAGTRETNEQFF. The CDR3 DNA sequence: TGTGCCAGAAGCGCAGGGACTAGAGAGACTAATGAGCAGTTCTTC.

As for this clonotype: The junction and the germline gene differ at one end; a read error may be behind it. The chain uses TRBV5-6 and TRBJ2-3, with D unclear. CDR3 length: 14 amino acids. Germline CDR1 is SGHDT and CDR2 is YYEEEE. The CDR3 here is CVSSLTVWADTQYF. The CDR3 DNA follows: TGTGTCAGCAGCTTAACGGTATGGGCAGATACGCAGTATTTT.

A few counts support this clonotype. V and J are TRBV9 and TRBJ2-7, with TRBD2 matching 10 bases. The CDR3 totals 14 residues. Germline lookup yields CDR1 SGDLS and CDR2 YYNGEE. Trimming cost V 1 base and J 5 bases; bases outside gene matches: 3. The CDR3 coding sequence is TGTGCCAGCAGCGTACTAGCGGGAGCTAACGAGCAGTACTTC. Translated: CASSVLAGANEQYF.

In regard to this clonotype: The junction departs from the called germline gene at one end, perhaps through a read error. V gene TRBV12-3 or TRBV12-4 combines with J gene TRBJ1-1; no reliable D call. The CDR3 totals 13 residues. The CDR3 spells CANSLKGDTEVFF. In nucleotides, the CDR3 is TGTGCCAACAGTTTAAAGGGCGACACTGAAGTTTTCTTT.

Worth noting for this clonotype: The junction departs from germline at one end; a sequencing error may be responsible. CDR3 in DNA: TGTGCCAGCAGTGAAATCGGATGGCAGGCCTTCGAGGGGGAGCGGTTTTTT. This codes for CASSEIGWQAFEGERFF. The V and J genes are TRBV6-1 and TRBJ2-2, with D perhaps TRBD1 (6 bases). In germline, CDR1 is MNHNS, CDR2 SASEGT. The CDR3 sequence is 17 residues long.

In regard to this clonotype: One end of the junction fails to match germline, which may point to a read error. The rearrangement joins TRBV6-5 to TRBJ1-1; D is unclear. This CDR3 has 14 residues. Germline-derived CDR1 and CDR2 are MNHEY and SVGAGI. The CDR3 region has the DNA TGTGCCAGCAATCCAACCAGGATCAACATTGAAGCTTTCTTT. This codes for CASNPTRINIEAFF.

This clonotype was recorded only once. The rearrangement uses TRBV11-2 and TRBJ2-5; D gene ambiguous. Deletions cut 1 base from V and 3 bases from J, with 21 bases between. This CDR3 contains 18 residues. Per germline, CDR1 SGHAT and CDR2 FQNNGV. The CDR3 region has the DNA TGTGCCAGCAGCTTAGCGAGGCTTGCCCTGACAAAAAAAGAGACCCAGTACTTC. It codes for CASSLARLALTKKETQYF.

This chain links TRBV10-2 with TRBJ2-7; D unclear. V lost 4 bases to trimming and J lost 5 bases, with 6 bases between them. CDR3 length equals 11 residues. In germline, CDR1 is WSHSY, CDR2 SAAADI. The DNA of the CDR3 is TGCGCCAGCAGTGTCGTGCACGAGCAGTACTTC. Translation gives CASSVVHEQYF.

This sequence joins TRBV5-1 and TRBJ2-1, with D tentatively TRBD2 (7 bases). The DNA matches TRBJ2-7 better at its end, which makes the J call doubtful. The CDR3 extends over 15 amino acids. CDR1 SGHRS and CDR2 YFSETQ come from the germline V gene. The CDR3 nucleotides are TGCGCCAGCAGCGCCTCGAGGGGGGGCAGGGATGAGCAGTACTTC. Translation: CASSASRGGRDEQYF.

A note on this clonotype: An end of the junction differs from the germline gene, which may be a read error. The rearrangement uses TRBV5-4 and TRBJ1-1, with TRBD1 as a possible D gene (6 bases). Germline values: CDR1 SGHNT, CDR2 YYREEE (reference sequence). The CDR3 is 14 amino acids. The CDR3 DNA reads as TGTGTCAGCAGCTTTTTAACCAGGGGTGCTGAGGCTTTCTTT. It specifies CVSSFLTRGAEAFF. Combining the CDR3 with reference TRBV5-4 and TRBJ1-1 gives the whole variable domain ETGVTQSPTHLIKTRGQQVTLRCSSQSGHNTVSWYQQALGQGPQFIFQYYREEENGRGNFPPRFSGLQFPNYSSELNVNALELDDSALYLCVSSFLTRGAEAFFGQGTRLTVV.

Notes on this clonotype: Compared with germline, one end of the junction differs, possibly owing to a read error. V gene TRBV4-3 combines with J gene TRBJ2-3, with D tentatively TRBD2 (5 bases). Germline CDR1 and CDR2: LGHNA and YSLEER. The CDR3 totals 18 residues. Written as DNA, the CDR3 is TGTGCCAGCGGCCAAGTGGCGCTTCTAGTGGGAGCGACAGATACGCAGTATTTT. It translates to CASGQVALLVGATDTQYF.

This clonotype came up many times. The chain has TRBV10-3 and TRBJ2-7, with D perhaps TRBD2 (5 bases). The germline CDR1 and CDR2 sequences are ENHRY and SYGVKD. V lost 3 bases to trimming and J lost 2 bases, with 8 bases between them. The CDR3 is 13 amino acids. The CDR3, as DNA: TGTGCCATCAGTGACCCGACTACCTACGAGCAGTACTTC. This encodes CAISDPTTYEQYF.

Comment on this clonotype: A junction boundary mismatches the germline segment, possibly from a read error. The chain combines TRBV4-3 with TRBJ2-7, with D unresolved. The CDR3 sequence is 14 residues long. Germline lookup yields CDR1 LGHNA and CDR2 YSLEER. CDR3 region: CTSSQEWSSYEQYF. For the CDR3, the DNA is TGCACCAGCAGCCAAGAATGGAGCTCCTACGAGCAATACTTC.